This is a list of T cell receptor beta chains from one sample in a study of shared clonotypes between healthy human individuals. This table comes from immunoSEQ multiplex PCR, and its TCRdb copy is limited to in-frame clones, with some not included. The table shows around 2.1 million clones, with about 92% occurring only once. The sample taken for sequencing was naive CD8+ T cells from PBMCs. The source is a man aged 18 to 35 in good health. Some clones in this sample may be carry-over from other donors' samples. Both conserved end residues are part of each CDR3. D genes are given only for firm matches. For some rows the clone size is stated as once, few or many, or as a class when expanded; others skip it.

TRBJ1-2 | TRBV6-1 | - | - | TGTGCCAGCCGGCAGGGCAATAACTATGGCTACACCTTC | CASRQGNNYGYTF
TRBJ2-5 | TRBV10-2 | - | - | TGCGCCAGCAGTGAGTGGGGGGAGACCCAAGAGACCCAGTACTTC | CASSEWGETQETQYF
TRBJ2-3 | TRBV11-2 | - | - | TGTGCCAGCAGCTTCACACTAGGGCGGGATACGCAGTATTTT | CASSFTLGRDTQYF
TRBJ1-5 | TRBV27 | - | TRBD1 | TGTGCCAGCAGTTTCCTCCCCGGGACAGGGAGCAATCAGCCCCAGCATTTT | CASSFLPGTGSNQPQHF
TRBJ2-3 | TRBV10-2 | - | TRBD1 | TGCGCCAGCAGTGAACCGGGACAGAAAAACCCCAATACGCAGTATTTT | CASSEPGQKNPNTQYF
TRBJ1-2 | TRBV19 | - | TRBD1 | TGTGCCAGTAGTATAGATGAGTCGGACAGGGTAGACGGCTACACCTTC | CASSIDESDRVDGYTF
TRBJ2-7 | TRBV28 | - | - | TGTGCCAGCAGCCGGGGGGACAGGATCACCTACGAGCAGTACTTC | CASSRGDRITYEQYF
TRBJ2-2 | TRBV4-1 | - | - | TGCGCCAGCAGCCAAGTACATACAGCCGGGGAGCTGTTTTTT | CASSQVHTAGELFF
TRBJ1-5 | TRBV14 | - | TRBD1 | TGTGCCAGCAGCCAGATTCAAACAATGAGACGATGGACAGGGGGCGCAGATCAGCCCCAGCATTTT | CASSQIQTMRRWTGGADQPQHF
TRBJ1-5 | TRBV19 | - | - | TGTGCCAGTAGTATAGGGGGGGCATTGAGCAATCAGCCCCAGCATTTT | CASSIGGALSNQPQHF
TRBJ1-1 | TRBV7-9 | few | - | TGTGCCAGCAGCTCGGAAACAGGGACTGAAGCTTTCTTT | CASSSETGTEAFF
TRBJ2-7 | TRBV28 | - | TRBD1 | TGTGCCAGCAGGCTCGGGACAGGGGGCGACGAGCAGTACTTC | CASRLGTGGDEQYF
TRBJ2-5 | TRBV28 | once | - | TGTGCCAGCAGTCCATGGCAGGCCAGCCAAGAGACCCAGTACTTC | CASSPWQASQETQYF
TRBJ2-7 | TRBV6-1 | - | - | TGTGCCAGCGCCAAGGGGGTAGGGCCGGCCAACGAGCAGTACTTC | CASAKGVGPANEQYF
TRBJ2-7 | TRBV28 | - | TRBD2 | TGTGCCAGCAGCTACACTAGCGCCACCGTTTACGAGCAGTACTTC | CASSYTSATVYEQYF
TRBJ2-2 | TRBV5-1 | - | - | TGCGCCAGCAGCTGGGGAGGTACCGGGGAGCTGTTTTTT | CASSWGGTGELFF
TRBJ1-5 | TRBV7-9 | - | - | TGTGCCAGCAGCTTTATAGGGGGGAATCAGCCCCAGCATTTT | CASSFIGGNQPQHF
TRBJ1-1 | TRBV5-1 | - | - | TGCGCCAGCAGCTTGGAGGGTAGGGACACTGAAGCTTTCTTT | CASSLEGRDTEAFF
TRBJ2-5 | TRBV30 | - | - | TGTGCCTGGAGTGCGAACAGGGAGTTGGAGACCCAGTACTTC | CAWSANRELETQYF
TRBJ2-7 | TRBV30 | - | - | TGTGCCTGCCGCCTTGGGGCAGTCTACGAGCAGTACTTC | CACRLGAVYEQYF
TRBJ1-5 | TRBV18 | - | TRBD1 | TGTGCCAGCTCACCAGAGACAGGGAATCAGCCCCAGCATTTT | CASSPETGNQPQHF
TRBJ1-1 | TRBV27 | - | - | TGTGCCAGCAGTTTGAGATATGGGGGCACTGAAGCTTTCTTT | CASSLRYGGTEAFF
TRBJ2-1 | TRBV5-1 | - | TRBD2 | TGCGCCAGCAGCCCCCCCCCTAGCGGGGTCTGGAATGAGCAGTTCTTC | CASSPPPSGVWNEQFF
TRBJ1-1 | TRBV7-3 | - | - | TGTGCCAGCAGCTTCGGGCCGAACACTGAAGCTTTCTTT | CASSFGPNTEAFF
TRBJ2-1 | TRBV11-1 | - | - | TGTGCCAGCAGCTTACTTCTGAGCTCCTACAATGAGCAGTTCTTC | CASSLLLSSYNEQFF
TRBJ1-1 | TRBV27 | - | TRBD1 | TGTGCCAGCAGTTCAAAGACAGGGATCGCTGAAGCTTTCTTT | CASSSKTGIAEAFF
TRBJ1-2 | TRBV13 | - | TRBD1 | TGTGCCAGCAGCGCAGGGGGGCTCCCCGGACAGGGGATTAACTATGGCTACACCTTC | CASSAGGLPGQGINYGYTF
TRBJ2-1 | TRBV5-4 | - | - | TGTGCCAGCAGCTTGGACTACAATGAGCAGTTCTTC | CASSLDYNEQFF
TRBJ2-7 | TRBV29-1 | - | TRBD2 | TGCAGCGTTGTGGGGAGGGCCTACGAGCAGTACTTC | CSVVGRAYEQYF
TRBJ2-1 | TRBV5-4 | - | - | TGTGCCAGCAGCTTGCTGTCTAGTGGGGATGGTGAGCAGTTCTTC | CASSLLSSGDGEQFF
TRBJ2-2 | TRBV6-5 | - | TRBD2 | TGTGCCAGCAGTGCGGGAGGGTTCACCGGGGAGCTGTTTTTT | CASSAGGFTGELFF
TRBJ2-7 | TRBV4-1 | - | TRBD2 | TGCGCCAGCAGCCAACATAGCGGGATTTACGAGCAGTACTTC | CASSQHSGIYEQYF
TRBJ2-1 | TRBV9 | - | - | TGTGCCAGCAGCGCCCCCGTGGTTTCGCTGATCAATGAGCAGTTCTTC | CASSAPVVSLINEQFF
TRBJ2-7 | TRBV27 | - | - | TGTGCCAGCAGTTTATTCGCCCGGGTTCGGGGTCTCGGCGAGCAGTACTTC | CASSLFARVRGLGEQYF
TRBJ1-1 | TRBV7-3 | - | TRBD1 | TGTGCCAGCAGCTTAACGCACAGGGGTAACACTGAAGCTTTCTTT | CASSLTHRGNTEAFF
TRBJ1-5 | TRBV27 | - | TRBD1 | TGTGCCAGCAGCTTCAGGGGGCATCAGCCCCAGCATTTT | CASSFRGHQPQHF
TRBJ2-2 | TRBV14 | - | TRBD1 | TGTGCCAGCAGCCGCGACAGGGCCGGGGAGCTGTTTTTT | CASSRDRAGELFF
TRBJ2-7 | TRBV9 | - | TRBD1 | TGTGCCAGCAGCGCCGGCCCGGGACAGGGATTCTACGAGCAGTACTTC | CASSAGPGQGFYEQYF
TRBJ2-4 | TRBV4-2 | - | - | TGTGCCAGCAGCCAAGATGGGCAGGATTACGTACTAGCCAAAAACATTCAGTACTTC | CASSQDGQDYVLAKNIQYF
TRBJ2-1 | TRBV6-1 | - | TRBD2 | TGTGCCAGCAGGATACTAGCGACTTCCTACAATGAGCAGTTCTTC | CASRILATSYNEQFF